The 31 T cell receptor beta chains below all came from one sample that was sequenced in a study of OX40 agonist ivuxolimab in advanced cancers. Assay: immunoSEQ multiplex PCR; the TCRdb copy retains only in-frame clones and omits some. The sample includes about 73,000 clones, approximately 90% of them seen just once. Material: CD4+ or CD8+ T cells sorted from blood, obtained in a trial of the OX40 agonist ivuxolimab. These TCRs come from an adult with an advanced solid tumor such as melanoma, head and neck, liver or kidney cancer.

V is TRBV29-1 and J is TRBJ2-7; perhaps TRBD1 as D (5 bases). The CDR3 has 13 residues. The ends were cut back, 4 bases at V and 3 bases at J, with 13 bases in the middle. Germline CDR1 is SQVTM and CDR2 is ANQGSEA. CDR3 loop: CSVGRTSYYEQYF. CDR3 nucleotide sequence: TGCAGCGTTGGAAGGACAAGCTACTACGAGCAGTACTTC.

With respect to this clone: Given a far larger clone just one base away, this is likely a sequencing read error. V and J are TRBV6-5 and TRBJ2-7; no definite D call. Germline CDR1 and CDR2: MNHEY and SVGAGI. The CDR3 loop spans 9 amino acids. The CDR3 spells CASGYEQYF. DNA of the CDR3: TGTGCCAGCGGTTACGAGCAGTACTTC.

The rearrangement uses TRBV5-1 and TRBJ1-1, with 9 positions matching TRBD1. The length of the CDR3 is 17 residues. Germline V lookup: CDR1 SGHRS, CDR2 YFSETQ. Trimming removed 2 bases from V and 0 bases from J; junction bases left unmatched: 8. The CDR3 is CASSFGQGKGMNTEAFF. In nucleotides, the CDR3 is TGCGCCAGCAGCTTTGGACAGGGGAAAGGAATGAACACTGAAGCTTTCTTT.

The chain has TRBV9 and TRBJ2-1; 7 bases line up with TRBD1. The CDR3 is 15 amino acids. Germline CDR1 reads SGDLS; CDR2 reads YYNGEE. The V and J ends lost 3 bases and 8 bases, in that order; junction bases with no gene match: 11. The CDR3 DNA sequence: TGTGCCAGCAGCGATGGGACAGAAAACTTCTATGAGCAGTTCTTC. Protein sequence: CASSDGTENFYEQFF.

The chain has TRBV29-1 and TRBJ2-1, with TRBD1 identical over 7 bases. Germline V gene sequence: CDR1 SQVTM, CDR2 ANQGSEA. Losses at the gene ends were 6 bases for V and 8 bases for J; bases not matched to a gene: 4. CDR3 size: 11 residues. The CDR3 protein is CSVHRGDEQFF. The DNA of the CDR3 is TGCAGCGTGCACAGGGGAGATGAGCAGTTCTTC.

The chain carries TRBV4-1 and TRBJ2-7, with D possibly called TRBD1 or TRBD2 (5 bases each). The CDR3 spans 14 residues. The ends were cut back, 6 bases at V and 0 bases at J, with 12 bases in the middle. Per the germline V gene, CDR1 is MGHRA and CDR2 is YSYEKL. CDR3 coding DNA: TGCGCCAGCAGTGGGACCTTCAGCTCCTACGAGCAGTACTTC. Its protein is CASSGTFSSYEQYF.

The chain uses TRBV4-1 and TRBJ2-7, with D unclear. This CDR3 comprises 14 residues. The V gene's germline CDR1 is MGHRA and CDR2 YSYEKL. V lost 0 bases to trimming and J lost 2 bases, with 8 bases between them. CDR3 loop: CASSQEGRPYEQYF. The CDR3 DNA reads as TGCGCCAGCAGCCAAGAGGGCAGGCCCTACGAGCAGTACTTC.

The chain joins TRBV27 to TRBJ2-7; D is perhaps TRBD1 or TRBD2 (5 bases each). The V and J ends lost 2 bases and 4 bases respectively, with 12 bases between them. Germline CDR1 and CDR2: MNHEY and SMNVEV (reference sequence). The CDR3 spans 14 residues. The CDR3 nucleotides are TGTGCCAGCAGTTTAGCCTGGGGACGGTACGAGCAGTACTTC. Its translation is CASSLAWGRYEQYF.

The count of this clone is one. V and J are TRBV9 and TRBJ2-3, with D possibly matching TRBD1 (6 bases). The CDR3 consists of 15 residues. CDR1 and CDR2 from the germline V gene are SGDLS and YYNGEE. The V end was cut by 4 bases, the J end by 4 bases, with 16 bases between. The CDR3 DNA follows: TGTGCCAGCAGCCCCCGAACAGGGAAGCCAGATACGCAGTATTTT. This sequence encodes CASSPRTGKPDTQYF.

The rearrangement uses TRBV19 and TRBJ1-6, with D unclear. V was pared by 4 bases and J by 8 bases, with 9 bases between. Germline CDR1 reads LNHDA; CDR2 reads SQIVND (reference sequence). This CDR3 is 13 amino acids long. CDR3 protein: CASSRGSYSPLHF. The CDR3 nucleotides are TGTGCCAGTAGTAGAGGGTCGTATTCACCCCTCCACTTT.

The V call is TRBV4-1, the J call TRBJ1-1; 8 positions agree with TRBD1. Germline V CDR1 and CDR2: MGHRA, YSYEKL. The CDR3 spans 18 residues. Trimming at V came to 1 base and at J to 0 bases, leaving 10 bases not matched to a gene. CDR3 nucleotide sequence: TGCGCCAGCAGCCAAGCCAGGACAGGGTCCCATATGAACACTGAAGCTTTCTTT. Its translation is CASSQARTGSHMNTEAFF.

This chain connects TRBV2 to TRBJ2-3; 12 nucleotides line up with TRBD1. V lost 7 bases and J lost 3; bases outside the gene matches: 11. The CDR3 length is 17 residues. Germline CDR1 SNHLY, CDR2 FYNNEI. The CDR3 DNA is TGTGCCAGCACCGAAGGGACAGGGGGCGTTAGGACAGATACGCAGTATTTT. Translating gives CASTEGTGGVRTDTQYF.

This chain connects TRBV11-2 to TRBJ2-2; unclear D gene. The CDR3 spans 15 residues. Germline V gene sequence: CDR1 SGHAT, CDR2 FQNNGV. V shed 4 bases and J shed 3 bases, with 12 bases lying between them. The CDR3 region is CASSSPNRYTGELFF. The CDR3 region has the DNA TGTGCCAGCAGCTCCCCAAACAGATACACCGGGGAGCTGTTTTTT.

The J gene is TRBJ2-1, the V gene TRBV11-2; 8 positions agree with TRBD2. Germline values: CDR1 SGHAT, CDR2 FQNNGV. The CDR3 length is 16 residues. V lost 3 bases, J lost 7 bases, and 11 bases stayed unmatched. The CDR3 region is CASSLVQISGVNEQFF. For the CDR3, the DNA is TGTGCCAGCAGCTTGGTTCAGATTAGCGGGGTAAATGAGCAGTTCTTC.

The CDR3 DNA follows: TGTGCCAGCAGCCGATCCACTACCGAGCAGTACTTC. This sequence encodes CASSRSTTEQYF. The chain has TRBV27 and TRBJ2-7, with D unresolved. The CDR3 length is 12 residues. Germline CDR1 reads MNHEY; CDR2 reads SMNVEV (reference sequence). The V end lost 6 bases, the J end lost 6 bases, and 12 bases lay between the germline ends.

CDR3 amino acids: CASSTIPTDTQYF. Here the CDR3 DNA reads TGTGCCAGTAGTACCATTCCCACAGATACGCAGTATTTT. The V gene is TRBV19, the J gene TRBJ2-3; D ambiguous. CDR1 is LNHDA, CDR2 SQIVND, per germline (reference sequence). Trimming removed 4 bases at V and 2 bases at J, with 7 bases between. This CDR3 contains 13 residues.

The chain has TRBV6-5 and TRBJ2-7; D gene unclear. This CDR3 has 14 residues. Germline CDR1 MNHEY, CDR2 SVGAGI. V was pared by 5 bases and J by 4 bases, with 15 bases between. The CDR3 protein is CASSPAGRFYEQYF. The CDR3 nucleotides are TGTGCCAGCAGTCCTGCCGGAAGGTTTTACGAGCAGTACTTC.

J is TRBJ1-6 and V is TRBV27; D gene uncertain. Trimming removed 1 base at V and 10 bases at J, with 5 bases between. CDR1 and CDR2 (germline): MNHEY, SMNVEV (reference sequence). CDR3 length equals 12 residues. CDR3 protein: CASSLFGSPLHF. In nucleotides, the CDR3 is TGTGCCAGCAGTTTATTTGGGTCACCCCTCCACTTT.

The J gene is TRBJ2-1, the V gene TRBV11-2; TRBD2 agrees at 10 bases. Trimming took 2 bases from V and 5 from J; bases not matched to a gene: 9. Germline V gene lookup returns CDR1 SGHAT and CDR2 FQNNGV. The CDR3 is made up of 17 amino acids. The CDR3 nucleotides read TGTGCCAGCAGCTTATTACCCCGAACTAGCGGGAACAATGAGCAGTTCTTC. It codes for CASSLLPRTSGNNEQFF.

The V call is TRBV28, the J call TRBJ2-1; 7 bases map to TRBD2. There are 18 residues in the CDR3. Germline V gene lookup returns CDR1 MDHEN and CDR2 SYDVKM. V lost 1 base, J lost 1 base, and 10 bases stayed unmatched. The CDR3 sequence is CASSLFPAGVGSYNEQFF. In DNA form, the CDR3 reads TGTGCCAGCAGTTTATTTCCCGCGGGAGTAGGGTCCTACAATGAGCAGTTCTTC.

The J gene is TRBJ2-7, the V gene TRBV5-6; D not resolved. Trimming pared 1 base from V and 1 base from J, leaving 6 bases between. Germline V gene data show CDR1 as SGHDT and CDR2 as YYEEEE. This CDR3 is 13 amino acids long. CDR3 nucleotides: TGTGCCAGCAGCTTGTCCCCTTCCTACGAGCAGTACTTC. Protein product: CASSLSPSYEQYF.

The chain uses TRBV9 and TRBJ1-1; D might be TRBD1 (5 bases). The germline V gene encodes CDR1 SGDLS and CDR2 YYNGEE. V lost 2 bases and J lost 0, with 8 bases in between. The CDR3 has 14 residues. The CDR3: CASSVARVNTEAFF. CDR3 nucleotide sequence: TGTGCCAGCAGCGTCGCCAGGGTGAACACTGAAGCTTTCTTT.

The chain combines TRBV28 with TRBJ2-3, with TRBD1 matching 7 bases. The V gene's germline CDR1 is MDHEN and CDR2 SYDVKM. This CDR3 has 15 residues. Losses at the gene ends were 5 bases for V and 0 bases for J; bases not matched to a gene: 5. The CDR3, as DNA: TGTGCCAGCAGTAAGGGACAGTTCAGCACAGATACGCAGTATTTT. This gives the protein CASSKGQFSTDTQYF.

This clone was observed a single time. The chain combines TRBV2 with TRBJ2-2; D is uncertain. This CDR3 has 13 residues. In germline, CDR1 is SNHLY, CDR2 FYNNEI. The V and J ends lost 2 bases and 6 bases respectively, with 7 bases between them. This CDR3 is CASSEFGAGELFF. The CDR3 DNA reads TGTGCCAGCAGTGAATTTGGGGCCGGGGAGCTGTTTTTT.

The chain links TRBV27 to TRBJ1-6; D possibly corresponds to TRBD1 (6 bases). Germline V gene lookup returns CDR1 MNHEY and CDR2 SMNVEV (reference sequence). Between the trimmed V and J ends, which lost 4 bases and 4 bases, there was a span of 8 bases. The CDR3 sequence is 14 residues long. The CDR3 DNA sequence: TGTGCCAGCAGTTCGACAGGTTATAATTCACCCCTCCACTTT. Its protein is CASSSTGYNSPLHF.

CDR3 loop: CASSKALVGRGPRGVVLAHYGYTF. The CDR3, as DNA: TGTGCCAGCAGCAAAGCGCTTGTGGGGCGAGGGCCCAGGGGTGTTGTCCTGGCCCACTATGGCTACACCTTC. V is TRBV21-1 and J is TRBJ1-2; no check of the table's D call, TRBD1, against the DNA was made. TRBV21-1 is reported as a pseudogene. The CDR3 runs to 24 residues.

This rearrangement joins TRBV9 to TRBJ2-3; 12 nucleotides agree with TRBD2. There are 17 residues in the CDR3. Germline lookup yields CDR1 SGDLS and CDR2 YYNGEE. V lost 0 bases and J lost 2; bases outside the gene matches: 4. The CDR3 DNA is TGTGCCAGCAGCGTAGAGCCTAGCGGGAGGGTCACAGATACGCAGTATTTT. This translates into CASSVEPSGRVTDTQYF.

This clone was observed a single time. V is TRBV14 and J is TRBJ2-7, with no clear D. Germline V CDR1 and CDR2: SGHDN, FVKESK. The CDR3 is 13 amino acids. V was shortened by 4 bases and J by 1 base, with 8 bases between the two germline ends. The CDR3 region has the DNA TGTGCCAGCAGCCCGTACCTTTCCTACGAGCAGTACTTC. This gives the protein CASSPYLSYEQYF.

The gene calls are TRBV11-1 and TRBJ1-4; TRBD1 agrees at 9 bases. Germline V gene lookup returns CDR1 SGHAT and CDR2 FQDESV (reference sequence). CDR3 size: 15 residues. The junction had 9 bases not matched to a gene; V was cut back by 5 bases and J by 8 bases. The CDR3 region has the DNA TGTGCCAGCAGCGTAAACAGGGGGCAAAACGAAAAACTGTTTTTT. This encodes CASSVNRGQNEKLFF. Drawing the rest from reference TRBV11-1 and TRBJ1-4, the complete variable domain is EAEVAQSPRYKITEKSQAVAFWCDPISGHATLYWYRQILGQGPELLVQFQDESVVDDSQLPKDRFSAERLKGVDSTLKIQPAELGDSAMYLCASSVNRGQNEKLFFGSGTQLSVL.

This clone was recorded once. This rearrangement joins TRBV29-1 to TRBJ2-1; TRBD1 is a possible D gene (5 bases). Trimming took 4 bases from V and 0 from J, leaving 10 bases between them. Germline V gene lookup returns CDR1 SQVTM and CDR2 ANQGSEA. The CDR3 covers 14 residues. This CDR3 is CSVGTPSSYNEQFF. The CDR3 DNA reads TGCAGCGTTGGGACACCAAGCTCCTACAATGAGCAGTTCTTC.

The chain has TRBV5-8 and TRBJ1-1; D gene ambiguous. The CDR3 is 13 residues long. Germline lookup yields CDR1 SGHTS and CDR2 YDEGEE. V was cut by 1 base and J by 2 bases, with 6 bases left in between. CDR3 loop: CASSLLFNTEAFF. CDR3 in DNA: TGTGCCAGCAGCTTGTTATTTAACACTGAAGCTTTCTTT.